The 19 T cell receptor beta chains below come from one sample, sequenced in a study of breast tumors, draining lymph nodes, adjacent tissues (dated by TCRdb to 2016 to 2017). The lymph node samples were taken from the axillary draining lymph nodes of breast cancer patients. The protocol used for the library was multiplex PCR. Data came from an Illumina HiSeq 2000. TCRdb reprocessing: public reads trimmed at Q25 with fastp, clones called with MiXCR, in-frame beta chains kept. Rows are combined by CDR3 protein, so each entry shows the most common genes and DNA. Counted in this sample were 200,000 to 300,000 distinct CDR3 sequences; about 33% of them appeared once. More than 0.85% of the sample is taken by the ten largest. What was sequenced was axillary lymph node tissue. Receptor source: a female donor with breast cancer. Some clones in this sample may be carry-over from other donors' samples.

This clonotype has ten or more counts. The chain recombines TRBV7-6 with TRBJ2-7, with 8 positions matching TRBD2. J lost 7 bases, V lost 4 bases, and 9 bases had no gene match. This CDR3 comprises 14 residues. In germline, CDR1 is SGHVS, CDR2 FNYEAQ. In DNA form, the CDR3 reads TGTGCCAGCAGCTACAGCGGGAGCGGGATGGAGCAGTACTTC. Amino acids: CASSYSGSGMEQYF. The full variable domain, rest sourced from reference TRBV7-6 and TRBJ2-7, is GAGVSQSPRYKVTKRGQDVALRCDPISGHVSLYWYRQALGQGPEFLTYFNYEAQQDKSGLPNDRFSAERPEGSISTLTIQRTEQRDSAMYRCASSYSGSGMEQYFGPGTRLTVT.

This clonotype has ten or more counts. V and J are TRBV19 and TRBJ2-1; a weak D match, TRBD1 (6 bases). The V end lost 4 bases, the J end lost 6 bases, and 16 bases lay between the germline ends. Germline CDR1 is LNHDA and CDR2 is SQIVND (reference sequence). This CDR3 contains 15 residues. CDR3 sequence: CASSTSQGAGNEQFF. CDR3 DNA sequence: TGTGCCAGTAGTACCTCACAGGGTGCGGGCAATGAGCAGTTCTTC. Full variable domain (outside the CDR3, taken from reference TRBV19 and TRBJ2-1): DGGITQSPKYLFRKEGQNVTLSCEQNLNHDAMYWYRQDPGQGLRLIYYSQIVNDFQKGDIAEGYSVSREKKESFPLTVTSAQKNPTAFYLCASSTSQGAGNEQFFGPGTRLTVL.

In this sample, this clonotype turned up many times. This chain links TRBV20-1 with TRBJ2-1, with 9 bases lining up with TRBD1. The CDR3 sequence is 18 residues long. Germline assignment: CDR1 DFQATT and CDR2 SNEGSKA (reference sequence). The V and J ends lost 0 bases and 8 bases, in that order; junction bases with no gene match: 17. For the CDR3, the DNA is TGCAGTGCTAGAGATGGGCCTCCGGGACAGGGCCCTGTCCATGAGCAGTTCTTC. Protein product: CSARDGPPGQGPVHEQFF.

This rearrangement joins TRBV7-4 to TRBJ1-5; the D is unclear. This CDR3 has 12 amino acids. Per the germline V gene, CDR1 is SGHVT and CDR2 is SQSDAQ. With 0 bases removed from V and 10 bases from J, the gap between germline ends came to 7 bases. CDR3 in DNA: TGTGCCAGCAGCTTAGCGTCTTTCCCCCAGCATTTT. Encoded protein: CASSLASFPQHF.

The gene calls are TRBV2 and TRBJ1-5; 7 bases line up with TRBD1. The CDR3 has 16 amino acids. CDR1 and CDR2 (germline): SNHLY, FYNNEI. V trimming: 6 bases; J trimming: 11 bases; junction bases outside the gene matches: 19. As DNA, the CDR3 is TGTGCCAGCAGGAAGGGGGCGAGGTACCTCGAGGAGACCCAGCATTTT. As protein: CASRKGARYLEETQHF. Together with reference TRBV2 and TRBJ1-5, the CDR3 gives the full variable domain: EPEVTQTPSHQVTQMGQEVILRCVPISNHLYFYWYRQILGQKVEFLVSFYNNEISEKSEIFDDQFSVERPDGSNFTLKIRSTKLEDSAMYFCASRKGARYLEETQHFGDGTRLSIL.

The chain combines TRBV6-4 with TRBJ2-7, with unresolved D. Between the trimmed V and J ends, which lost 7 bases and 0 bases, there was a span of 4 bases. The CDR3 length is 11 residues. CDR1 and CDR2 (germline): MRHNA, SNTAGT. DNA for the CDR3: TGTGCCAGCAAAAGCTCCTACGAGCAGTACTTC. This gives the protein CASKSSYEQYF.

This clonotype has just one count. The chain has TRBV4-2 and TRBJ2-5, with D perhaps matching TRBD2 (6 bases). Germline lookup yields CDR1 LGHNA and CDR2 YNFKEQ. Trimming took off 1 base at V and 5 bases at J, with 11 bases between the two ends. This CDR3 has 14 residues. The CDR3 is CASSQGGSGETQYF. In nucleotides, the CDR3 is TGTGCCAGCAGCCAAGGAGGAAGCGGGGAGACCCAGTACTTC.

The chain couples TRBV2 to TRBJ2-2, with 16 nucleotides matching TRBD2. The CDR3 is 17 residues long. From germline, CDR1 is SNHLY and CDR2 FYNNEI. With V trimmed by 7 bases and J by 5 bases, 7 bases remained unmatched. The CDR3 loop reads CASMGLAGGPGTGELFF. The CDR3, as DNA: TGTGCCAGCATGGGACTAGCGGGAGGGCCAGGGACCGGGGAGCTGTTTTTT.

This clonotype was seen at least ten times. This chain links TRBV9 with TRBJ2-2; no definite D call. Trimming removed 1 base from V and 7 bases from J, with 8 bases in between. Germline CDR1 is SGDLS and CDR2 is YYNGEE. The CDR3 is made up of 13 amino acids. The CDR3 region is CASSVSYDGELFF. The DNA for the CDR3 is TGTGCCAGCAGCGTATCCTACGACGGGGAGCTGTTTTTT.

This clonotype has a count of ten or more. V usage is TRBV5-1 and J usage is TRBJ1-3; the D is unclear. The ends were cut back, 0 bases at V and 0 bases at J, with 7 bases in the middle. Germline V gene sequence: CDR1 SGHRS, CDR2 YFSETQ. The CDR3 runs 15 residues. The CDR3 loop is CASSLAVNSGNTIYF. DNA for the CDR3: TGCGCCAGCAGCTTGGCTGTGAACTCTGGAAACACCATATATTTT.

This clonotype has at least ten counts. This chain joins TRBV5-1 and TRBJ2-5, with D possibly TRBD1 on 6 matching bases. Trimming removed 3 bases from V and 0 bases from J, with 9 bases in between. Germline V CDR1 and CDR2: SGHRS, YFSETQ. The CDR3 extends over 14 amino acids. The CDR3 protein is CASSSGTHQETQYF. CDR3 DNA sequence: TGCGCCAGCAGCTCCGGGACACACCAAGAGACCCAGTACTTC.

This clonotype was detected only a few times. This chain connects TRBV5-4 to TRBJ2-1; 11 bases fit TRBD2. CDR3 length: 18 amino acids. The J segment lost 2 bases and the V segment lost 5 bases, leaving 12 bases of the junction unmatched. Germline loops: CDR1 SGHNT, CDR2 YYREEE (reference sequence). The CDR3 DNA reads TGTGCCAGCAGAGGGACTAGCGGCCAGAAATACCCCTACAATGAGCAGTTCTTC. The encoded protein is CASRGTSGQKYPYNEQFF.

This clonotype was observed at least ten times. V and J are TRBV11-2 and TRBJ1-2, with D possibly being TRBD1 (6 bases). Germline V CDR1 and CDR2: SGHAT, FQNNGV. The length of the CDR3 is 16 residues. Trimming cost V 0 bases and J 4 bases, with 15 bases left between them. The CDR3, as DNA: TGTGCCAGCAGCTTAGAGGGGACACCGACTGCCTATGGCTACACCTTC. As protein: CASSLEGTPTAYGYTF. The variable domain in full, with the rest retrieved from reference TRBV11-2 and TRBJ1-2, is EAGVAQSPRYKIIEKRQSVAFWCNPISGHATLYWYQQILGQGPKLLIQFQNNGVVDDSQLPKDRFSAERLKGVDSTLKIQPAKLEDSAVYLCASSLEGTPTAYGYTFGSGTRLTVV.

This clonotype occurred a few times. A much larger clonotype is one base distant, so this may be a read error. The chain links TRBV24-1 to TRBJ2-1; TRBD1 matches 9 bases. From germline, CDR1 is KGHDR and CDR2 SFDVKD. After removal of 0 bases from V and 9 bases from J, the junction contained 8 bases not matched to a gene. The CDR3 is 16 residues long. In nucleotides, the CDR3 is TGTGCCACCAGTGATTTGGGGACAGGGAAGAGGAGTGAGCAGTTCTTC. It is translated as CATSDLGTGKRSEQFF.

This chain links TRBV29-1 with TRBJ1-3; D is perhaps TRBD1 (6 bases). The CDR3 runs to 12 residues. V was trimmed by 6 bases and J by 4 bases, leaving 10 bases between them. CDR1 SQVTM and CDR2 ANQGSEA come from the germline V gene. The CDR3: CSVGTTGNTIYF. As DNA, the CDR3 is TGCAGCGTAGGGACAACCGGAAACACCATATATTTT.

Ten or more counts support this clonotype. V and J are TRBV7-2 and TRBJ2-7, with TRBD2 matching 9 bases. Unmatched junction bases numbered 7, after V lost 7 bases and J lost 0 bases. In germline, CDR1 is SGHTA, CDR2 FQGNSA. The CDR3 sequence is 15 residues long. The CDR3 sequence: CASTPGLALSYEQYF. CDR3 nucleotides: TGTGCCAGCACTCCGGGACTAGCCCTCTCCTACGAGCAGTACTTC.

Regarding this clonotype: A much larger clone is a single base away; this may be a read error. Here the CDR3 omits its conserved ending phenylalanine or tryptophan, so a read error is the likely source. This CDR3 is CASSLLVRETQYC. In nucleotides, the CDR3 is TGTGCCAGCAGCCTCCTTGTTCGGGAGACCCAGTACTGC. The chain employs TRBV7-2 and TRBJ2-5; D is ambiguous. Between the trimmed V and J ends, which lost 5 bases and 5 bases, there was a span of 12 bases. Germline V gene data show CDR1 as SGHTA and CDR2 as FQGNSA. This CDR3 has 13 residues.

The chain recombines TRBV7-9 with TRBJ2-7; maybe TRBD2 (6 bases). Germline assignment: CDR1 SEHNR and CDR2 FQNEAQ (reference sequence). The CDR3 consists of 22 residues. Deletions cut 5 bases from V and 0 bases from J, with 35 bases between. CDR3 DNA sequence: TGTGCCAGCAGCGTCAAACTCGGACGGTGGCGGGGTGCACCTCCGTGCTCCTACGAGCAGTACTTC. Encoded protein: CASSVKLGRWRGAPPCSYEQYF.

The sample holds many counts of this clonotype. In DNA, the CDR3 is TGCAGCGTTGAAGTCCCCAGTTACTACGAGCAGTACTTC. It translates to CSVEVPSYYEQYF. This chain connects TRBV29-1 to TRBJ2-7; D unresolved. This CDR3 is 13 amino acids long. Germline-derived CDR1 and CDR2 are SQVTM and ANQGSEA. V was trimmed by 1 base and J by 3 bases, leaving 10 bases between them.